This T cell receptor beta chain originates from a study of blood T cell repertoires in COVID-19. Overall study: The United States, Italy and Spain provided the acute and convalescent COVID-19 samples. Sample material is recorded as cDNA or gDNA derived from T cells, B-cell-depleted T cells, or PBMCs.

Original processing methods: Amplification from reference gene primers served as the basis for estimated nucleated cell counts. The method was immunoSEQ multiplex PCR; TCRdb's version includes in-frame clones alone and lacks a portion of them. D and trimming were read from the DNA, whereas the V and J calls and clone size are those reported in that table. This table holds 180,000 or so clones, about 91% found once. The TCR was taken from a woman in her 30s with acute or convalescent COVID-19. Sequencing used peripheral blood.

The chain's CDR3 is CASSTSGASSYNEQFF. The CDR3 DNA is TGTGCCAGCAGCACGAGCGGGGCGAGCTCCTACAATGAGCAGTTCTTC. The gene calls are TRBV9 and TRBJ2-1; 7 nucleotides line up with TRBD2. The V and J ends lost 4 bases and 0 bases, in that order; junction bases with no gene match: 7. The CDR3 covers 16 residues. The germline V gene has CDR1 SGDLS and CDR2 YYNGEE.